The present entry profiles one T cell receptor beta chain with its context. Its antigen is currently unknown. The data were obtained in a study of identifying expanded T cells in peripheral blood. Overall study results and limits: Variance in clone template counts between approximately 2-week samples significantly increased with total template count across all healthy donors. Differentially abundant clones: around 1.2 between replicates, 16.4 at approximately 14 days, 19 to 20 at four.

The protocol was immunoSEQ multiplex PCR, while the TCRdb copy is restricted to in-frame clones and leaves out a portion. The sample gives tens of thousands of clones, 80% to 85% of which show up once; around 20% is in the top ten. The sequence was collected from a person between 18 and 75 years old in good health. Sample: blood.

The CDR3 reads CASSPHTGDGETQYF. In DNA, the CDR3 is TGTGCCAGCAGCCCACATACAGGGGACGGTGAGACCCAGTACTTC. This chain connects TRBV27 to TRBJ2-5; TRBD1 matches at 7 bases. This CDR3 has 15 residues. CDR1 is MNHEY, CDR2 SMNVEV, per germline (reference sequence). Germline trimming cut 6 bases from V and 5 bases from J; bases unmatched to any gene: 12.